This T cell receptor (beta chain) was found in a study of response to subunit inactivated influenza vaccine. TCRdb reprocessed the RT-PCR reads via MiXCR and lists one record per CDR3 protein. The sample lists about 780,000 distinct CDR3 sequences; around a sixth were seen once. This clonotype has only a few counts. The junction had 4 bases not matched to a gene; V was cut back by 1 base and J by 2 bases. Looked up from germline, CDR1 is LGHNA and CDR2 is YSLEER. The CDR3 covers 16 residues. The sequencing used PBMCs from blood, collected less than 6 days after vaccination. The receptor's source is a man over 45 who received an inactivated influenza vaccine. The V and J genes are TRBV4-3 and TRBJ1-2; 10 positions match TRBD1. CDR3 sequence: CASSQVMGQGNYGYTF. In DNA form, the CDR3 reads TGCGCCAGCAGCCAAGTGATGGGACAGGGGAACTATGGCTACACCTTC.